These T cell receptor beta chains were read from a single sample in a study of PD-1 blockade in classical Hodgkin lymphoma. TCRdb keeps only in-frame clones here, not all; method: immunoSEQ multiplex PCR. The data show 40,000 to 65,000 clones, 65% to 85% seen once. The material sequenced was peripheral blood mononuclear cells (PBMCs), taken at baseline. The receptors come from a human donor with classical Hodgkin lymphoma. Each CDR3 is given with its conserved first and last residue. D genes are given only for firm matches. Rows may omit the clone size; those that give it use once, few, many or a size class.

DNA: TGTGCCAGCAGCGTCCGGGGAGGTGAAGCTTTCTTT
CDR3: CASSVRGGEAFF
V: TRBV27
size: -
J: TRBJ1-1
D: -

DNA: TGTGCCAGCAGCTCCTGGGGGACAGATACGCAGTATTTT
CDR3: CASSSWGTDTQYF
V: TRBV9
size: -
J: TRBJ2-3
D: -

DNA: TGTGCCAGCAGCTTAAACAGCATGAACACTGAAGCTTTCTTT
CDR3: CASSLNSMNTEAFF
V: TRBV7-9
size: -
J: TRBJ1-1
D: -

DNA: TGTGCCAGCAGCAATGGGGGGACCCGGGGGAACACTGAAGCTTTCTTT
CDR3: CASSNGGTRGNTEAFF
V: TRBV11-3
size: -
J: TRBJ1-1
D: -

DNA: TGTGCTAGCAGCCTCGGGACTAGCGGGAGTGGAGAGACCCAGTACTTC
CDR3: CASSLGTSGSGETQYF
V: TRBV7-7
size: -
J: TRBJ2-5
D: TRBD2

DNA: TGTGCCAGCAGCTTGGTCTCGGGGAAGGCTACTGAAGCTTTCTTT
CDR3: CASSLVSGKATEAFF
V: TRBV5-6
size: -
J: TRBJ1-1
D: -

DNA: TGTGCCAGCAGCTTAGATCCAGGAGGTTACACTGAAGCTTTCTTT
CDR3: CASSLDPGGYTEAFF
V: TRBV11-3
size: -
J: TRBJ1-1
D: -

DNA: TGTGCCAGCAGCCGCAGGGGGAGGGCCTACAATGAGCAGTTCTTC
CDR3: CASSRRGRAYNEQFF
V: TRBV6-5
size: -
J: TRBJ2-1
D: -

DNA: TGTGCTAGCAGCCCCTGGGATGGGGGAGGAGAGACCCAGTACTTC
CDR3: CASSPWDGGGETQYF
V: TRBV7-7
size: -
J: TRBJ2-5
D: -

DNA: TGCGCCAGCAGCCAAAGAGGGAGGGGAGAGGGAGCTAACTATGGCTACACCTTC
CDR3: CASSQRGRGEGANYGYTF
V: TRBV4-1
size: -
J: TRBJ1-2
D: -

DNA: TGTGCCAGCGAACTTAGCGAAACAGATACGCAGTATTTT
CDR3: CASELSETDTQYF
V: TRBV11-2
size: -
J: TRBJ2-3
D: -

DNA: TGTGCCAGCAGCTTAAGGAGCTCCTACAATGAGCAGTTCTTC
CDR3: CASSLRSSYNEQFF
V: TRBV13
size: medium-sized
J: TRBJ2-1
D: -

DNA: TGTGCCAGCAGCTTACATTCCGGCCAAGAGACCCAGTACTTC
CDR3: CASSLHSGQETQYF
V: TRBV7-9
size: -
J: TRBJ2-5
D: -

DNA: TGTGCCAGCAGCGTCCCGGGCCCCCAAACCACCACAGATACGCAGTATTTT
CDR3: CASSVPGPQTTTDTQYF
V: TRBV7-9
size: -
J: TRBJ2-3
D: -

DNA: TGTGCCAGTAGTATAGATAGGGGAACCTACACCTTC
CDR3: CASSIDRGTYTF
V: TRBV19
size: -
J: TRBJ1-2
D: -

DNA: TGTGCCAGTTTGGCAGGGGGCGCAGATACGCAGTATTTT
CDR3: CASLAGGADTQYF
V: TRBV19
size: -
J: TRBJ2-3
D: TRBD1

DNA: TGTGCCAGTAGTAAGGGGGCCAACTATGGCTACACCTTC
CDR3: CASSKGANYGYTF
V: TRBV19
size: few
J: TRBJ1-2
D: TRBD1

DNA: TGCGCCAGCAGCCAAGTCATCGCGGAGAACAATGAGCAGTTCTTC
CDR3: CASSQVIAENNEQFF
V: TRBV4-3
size: -
J: TRBJ2-1
D: -

DNA: TGTGCCAGCAGCTTTGGGGGGACGTCGTCCTACGAGCAGTACTTC
CDR3: CASSFGGTSSYEQYF
V: TRBV5-4
size: -
J: TRBJ2-7
D: -

DNA: TGCAGCGTTGACGACAGCCGATCCTACGAGCAGTACTTC
CDR3: CSVDDSRSYEQYF
V: TRBV29-1
size: -
J: TRBJ2-7
D: -

DNA: TGTGCCTGGAGTAGGCCTGATACGCAGTATTTT
CDR3: CAWSRPDTQYF
V: TRBV30
size: -
J: TRBJ2-3
D: -

DNA: TGTGCCAGCAGCCCTACATTGAACACTGAAGCTTTCTTT
CDR3: CASSPTLNTEAFF
V: TRBV6-5
size: -
J: TRBJ1-1
D: -

DNA: TGTGCCTGGAGTGTGCGGACAGGGCCTGGAAACACCATATATTTT
CDR3: CAWSVRTGPGNTIYF
V: TRBV30
size: -
J: TRBJ1-3
D: TRBD1

DNA: TGTGCCAGTAGTATCCCTCCCGCCGGGACAGGGAACCAGCCCCAGCATTTT
CDR3: CASSIPPAGTGNQPQHF
V: TRBV19
size: -
J: TRBJ1-5
D: TRBD1

DNA: TGTGCCAGCAGCCAAGAAGCAACAGTCTCCTATGGCTACACCTTC
CDR3: CASSQEATVSYGYTF
V: TRBV14
size: -
J: TRBJ1-2
D: -

DNA: TGCGCCAGCAGCCAAGATCACATCTCTGGAAACACCATATATTTT
CDR3: CASSQDHISGNTIYF
V: TRBV4-3
size: -
J: TRBJ1-3
D: -

DNA: TGCAGCGTTGAGGCTCAGACATTGGCCACTGAAGCTTTCTTT
CDR3: CSVEAQTLATEAFF
V: TRBV29-1
size: once
J: TRBJ1-1
D: -

DNA: TGTGCCATCAGAGGACAGGCCTACACCGGGGAGCTGTTTTTT
CDR3: CAIRGQAYTGELFF
V: TRBV10-3
size: -
J: TRBJ2-2
D: TRBD1

DNA: TGTGCCAGCAGGCCCTCGAAGGGTTGGAATGAGCAGTTCTTC
CDR3: CASRPSKGWNEQFF
V: TRBV27
size: -
J: TRBJ2-1
D: -

DNA: TGTGCCAGCACCAGACAGGTCGGAACTGAAGCTTTCTTT
CDR3: CASTRQVGTEAFF
V: TRBV2
size: -
J: TRBJ1-1
D: -

DNA: TGTGCCAGCAGCCAGCTAGCGGTACAAGAGACCCAGTACTTC
CDR3: CASSQLAVQETQYF
V: TRBV14
size: -
J: TRBJ2-5
D: TRBD2

DNA: TGCAGCGTTGAAGATCGGTTTGGTCAGCCCCAGCATTTT
CDR3: CSVEDRFGQPQHF
V: TRBV29-1
size: -
J: TRBJ1-5
D: -

DNA: TGTGCCAGCAGCTTGGAGGTGGGGAGGTTGAGCTATGGCTACACCTTC
CDR3: CASSLEVGRLSYGYTF
V: TRBV5-4
size: -
J: TRBJ1-2
D: -

DNA: TGTGCCAGTAGGTTCGTAGGGAGGAATAGCAATCAGCCCCAGCATTTT
CDR3: CASRFVGRNSNQPQHF
V: TRBV19
size: -
J: TRBJ1-5
D: -

DNA: TGTGCCAGCAGTTTACGGACAGGGTCCTACGAGCAGTACTTC
CDR3: CASSLRTGSYEQYF
V: TRBV27
size: -
J: TRBJ2-7
D: TRBD1

DNA: TGTGCCAGCAGTTACGCACAGGGGCCCAAAAACATTCAGTACTTC
CDR3: CASSYAQGPKNIQYF
V: TRBV6-5
size: -
J: TRBJ2-4
D: TRBD1

DNA: TGTGCCAGCAGTACCGGACGAAACCCCGCTGACGCTTTCTTT
CDR3: CASSTGRNPADAFF
V: TRBV6-5
size: -
J: TRBJ1-1
D: -

DNA: TGCAGCGTCATCACTGCCTACGAGCAGTACTTC
CDR3: CSVITAYEQYF
V: TRBV29-1
size: few
J: TRBJ2-7
D: -

DNA: TGTGCCAGCAGTGTTCTAAGGGGTGGCGCTGGTGAGCAGTACTTC
CDR3: CASSVLRGGAGEQYF
V: TRBV6-1
size: many
J: TRBJ2-7
D: -

DNA: TGTGCCAGTAGCACTCGCCGCGCGGGACAGATCATGGATACGCAGTATTTT
CDR3: CASSTRRAGQIMDTQYF
V: TRBV19
size: -
J: TRBJ2-3
D: -

DNA: TGTGCCAGCTCGGGAGGGGATGGCTACACCTTC
CDR3: CASSGGDGYTF
V: TRBV18
size: few
J: TRBJ1-2
D: -

DNA: TGTGCCAGCATCCACGGGGGACAGAGGCTAGAGCAGTACTTC
CDR3: CASIHGGQRLEQYF
V: TRBV6-5
size: -
J: TRBJ2-7
D: -

DNA: TGTGCCAGCAGCTTAGGGACTAGCGGATACAATGAGCAGTTCTTC
CDR3: CASSLGTSGYNEQFF
V: TRBV11-3
size: -
J: TRBJ2-1
D: TRBD2

DNA: TGTGCCAGCTGGGACAGGGGGCATGGAGGAGGCACTGAAGCTTTCTTT
CDR3: CASWDRGHGGGTEAFF
V: TRBV27
size: -
J: TRBJ1-1
D: TRBD1

DNA: TGTGCCAGCAGCCTGGGAGGAAGGGACCAGCCCCAGCATTTT
CDR3: CASSLGGRDQPQHF
V: TRBV2
size: -
J: TRBJ1-5
D: -